Sequencing of this TCR beta chain was carried out in a study of OX40 agonist ivuxolimab in advanced cancers. Findings and limits, study-wide: A proportion of nonresponders additionally exhibited low normalized T-cell clonal expansion.

A word on this clone: Its target is unknown.

V lost 0 bases to trimming and J lost 1 base, with 8 bases between them. The germline CDR1 and CDR2 sequences are SGDLS and YYNGEE. The CDR3 totals 15 residues. Sequencing used immunoSEQ multiplex PCR; TCRdb keeps in-frame clones, though not all of them. This sample yields 70,000 to 95,000 clones, of which under 90% are seen a single time; 6.6% belongs to the top ten. The rearrangement uses TRBV9 and TRBJ2-1; unclear D gene. The sequence derives from an adult with an advanced solid tumor such as melanoma, head and neck, liver or kidney cancer. The sequencing here drew on CD4+ or CD8+ T cells sorted from blood, taken in a trial of the OX40 agonist ivuxolimab. The CDR3 nucleotides are TGTGCCAGCAGCGTAGGATCGGTTTCCTACAATGAGCAGTTCTTC. Translated: CASSVGSVSYNEQFF.